Following are 4 T cell receptor beta chains from one sample sequenced in a study of cytomegalovirus exposure and HLA in healthy donors. In the PCR, 60 Vbeta and 13 Jbeta primers were used. Clones were read by immunoSEQ multiplex PCR, and TCRdb kept only the in-frame ones, dropping some. There are about 97,000 clones in the sample; roughly 85% occur only once, and around 3.9% lies in the top ten. Material for sequencing was PBMCs. All receptors come from a man in his thirties or forties in good health and CMV-seronegative.

This chain uses TRBV16 with TRBJ1-3, with TRBD1 matching over 7 bases. This CDR3 is built from 16 residues. CDR1 and CDR2 (germline): KGHSY, FQNENV. V was pared by 1 base and J by 4 bases, with 7 bases of the junction left unmatched. This CDR3 reads CASSQYATGTGNTIYF. In nucleotides, the CDR3 is TGTGCCAGCAGCCAATATGCGACAGGGACCGGAAACACCATATATTTT.

The V gene is TRBV6-1, the J gene TRBJ1-5, with 10 bases fitting TRBD1. The germline CDR1 and CDR2 sequences are MNHNS and SASEGT. The CDR3 runs 16 residues. Trimming at V came to 3 bases and at J to 6 bases, leaving 8 bases not matched to a gene. The CDR3 DNA reads TGTGCCAGCAGTGATAGGACAGGGGGAAGGGCTCAGCCCCAGCATTTT. It codes for CASSDRTGGRAQPQHF.

The chain has TRBV4-1 and TRBJ2-5; 7 bases fit TRBD2. The germline V gene encodes CDR1 MGHRA and CDR2 YSYEKL. Losses at the gene ends were 4 bases for V and 0 bases for J; bases not matched to a gene: 2. The CDR3 is 14 residues long. CDR3 sequence (DNA): TGCGCCAGCAGCCCTCGGGGGGACCAAGAGACCCAGTACTTC. This codes for CASSPRGDQETQYF.

V is TRBV4-1 and J is TRBJ1-1, with 9 bases identical to TRBD1. Germline V gives CDR1 MGHRA, CDR2 YSYEKL. Unmatched junction bases numbered 6, after V lost 0 bases and J lost 1 base. The CDR3 is 17 residues long. CDR3 bases: TGCGCCAGCAGCCAAGATTCTTCGACAGGGGGGAACACTGAAGCTTTCTTT. The encoded protein is CASSQDSSTGGNTEAFF.